The clone carrying this T cell receptor beta chain was observed a handful of times. The antigen remains undetermined. One base away lies a much larger clone, so this may be a sequencing read error. The data were taken from a study of metastatic and nonmetastatic thyroid tumors. About the research overall: Both malignant and benign thyroid patients supplied peripheral blood and tumor or nodule tissue samples, across which the repertoires of these patients were then compared.

Per the authors' pipeline: A classifier of distant metastasis in papillary thyroid cancer was built from CDR3 differences (across clinicopathological groups). TCRdb reprocessed the PCR reads using MiXCR. TCRdb's processing, not the authors' own work, is the source of the V and J calls. The sample includes some 26,000 clones, roughly 3.7% of them seen just once. The CDR3 consists of 13 residues. Trimming pared 5 bases from V and 8 bases from J, leaving 15 bases between. The germline V gene encodes CDR1 SEHNR and CDR2 FQNEAQ (reference sequence). Study-wide points: In blood and tumor, TCR beta diversity was reportedly significantly higher in malignant thyroid tumors than in benign nodules.

All patients were treatment-naive before thyroid surgery. The sequenced sample consisted of blood. This chain uses TRBV7-9 with TRBJ1-1; D ambiguous. The receptor comes from a male donor with papillary thyroid cancer or a benign thyroid nodule (not recorded which). Some clones in this sample may be carry-over from other donors' samples. Written as DNA, the CDR3 is TGTGCCAGCAGCCCGGTACAGCCCCCCGAAGCTTTCTTT. Its translation: CASSPVQPPEAFF.